This record looks at one T cell receptor beta chain sequence and its context. Deletions cut 4 bases from V and 2 bases from J, with 6 bases between. Germline V gene data show CDR1 as SGDLS and CDR2 as YYNGEE. This CDR3 spans 13 amino acids. This specimen belongs to a study of CD8 T cells in Susac syndrome. Random hexamers were used to reverse transcribe an amount of about 0.45 to 1 ug RNA. It was immunoSEQ multiplex PCR that amplified TCR beta CDR3 across 54 Vbeta and 13 Jbeta. TCRdb independently ran MiXCR on the immunoSEQ multiplex PCR reads; one entry per CDR3 protein. The sample consists of 150,000 to 200,000 distinct CDR3 sequences, over 85% of them appearing once. Controls comprised healthy donors matched for age and sex. Isolation of CD8+ and CD4+ T cells was performed negatively, whereas enrichment of TEMRA cells was done by FACS.

Sequenced material: CD4+ T cells from PBMCs. This receptor was obtained from a human donor in good health. The chain recombines TRBV9 with TRBJ1-4; D is undetermined. Here the CDR3 reads CASSPRTNEKLFF. CDR3 in DNA: TGTGCCAGCAGCCCGCGGACTAATGAAAAACTGTTTTTT.